One TCR beta chain is described in this entry. Losses at the gene ends were 4 bases for V and 8 bases for J; bases not matched to a gene: 6. Germline assignment: CDR1 LGHDT and CDR2 YNNKEL (reference sequence). The CDR3 runs 14 residues. These data originate in a study of blood T cell repertoires in COVID-19. Clones were read by immunoSEQ multiplex PCR, and TCRdb kept only the in-frame ones, dropping some. Among tens of thousands of clones listed, roughly 87% were seen once. The clonotype originates from a male donor with acute or convalescent COVID-19. Sequencing input: peripheral blood. This chain links TRBV3-1 (or the pseudogene TRBV3-2) with TRBJ2-1; 9 positions match TRBD1. CDR3 in DNA: TGTGCCAGCAGCCCTACCGGGGACAGGGATGAGCAGTTCTTC. Its translation is CASSPTGDRDEQFF.